One TCR beta chain is described in this entry. This specimen comes from a study of cytomegalovirus exposure and HLA in healthy donors. 60 Vbeta and 13 Jbeta primers were used in PCR. Original methodology: A follow-up analysis tallied tens of millions of unique TCR beta chains, about 11 million shared. TCRdb keeps only in-frame clones here, not all; method: immunoSEQ multiplex PCR. V, J and clone size reflect that table, while D and trimming were determined from the DNA. The sample includes 150,000 to 200,000 clones, roughly 80% of them seen just once. The CDR3 sequence is 16 residues long. Germline-derived CDR1 and CDR2 are SGHVS and FNYEAQ.

The receptor comes from a female donor in good health and CMV-seronegative. The J gene is TRBJ2-5, the V gene TRBV7-6, with 10 bases matching TRBD2. The end of the DNA aligns better with TRBJ2-7, so the J call may be wrong. The sequencing input was PBMCs. The CDR3 sequence is CASSLGLAEASYEQYF. The DNA for the CDR3 is TGTGCCAGCAGCCTAGGACTAGCGGAAGCCTCCTACGAGCAGTACTTC.